This TCR beta chain appears in the sequencing data of a study of T-cell reconstitution after alpha-beta-depleted transplantation in children. Unique molecular identifiers were built into the TCRbeta library. One entry per CDR3 protein results from TCRdb running MiXCR on the PCR reads. The sample holds about 980,000 distinct CDR3 sequences, about 30% seen once. Germline V CDR1 and CDR2: KGHDR, SFDVKD. V lost 6 bases, J lost 0 bases, and 10 bases lay in between. The CDR3 is made up of 14 amino acids. The chain has TRBV24-1 and TRBJ1-2, with D possibly being TRBD1 (6 bases). This receptor was identified in a boy under two years old who had a stem cell transplant for SCID, so the T cells may come from the graft donor. The starting material was PBMCs, mostly from graft donor cells, obtained 360 days after TCRalphabeta/CD19-depleted stem cell transplant. The DNA of the CDR3 is TGTGCCACCAGTAGCTCAGGGGCTAACTATGGCTACACCTTC. Protein product: CATSSSGANYGYTF.